These 14 T cell receptor beta chains were all obtained from the same sample, sequenced in a study of blood T cell repertoires in COVID-19. The data were produced by immunoSEQ multiplex PCR, yet TCRdb's version contains in-frame clones alone and is incomplete. Here the sample spans around 270,000 clones, approximately 88% being singletons. The specimen sequenced was PBMCs or T cells enriched from blood (not recorded which). Receptors were obtained from a woman aged 40 to 50 who had been exposed to COVID-19.

The V and J genes are TRBV9 and TRBJ1-1, with D maybe TRBD1 (5 bases). Germline values: CDR1 SGDLS, CDR2 YYNGEE. CDR3 length: 15 amino acids. Trimming took off 0 bases at V and 8 bases at J, with 17 bases between the two ends. CDR3 DNA: TGTGCCAGCAGCGTAGAGGGTGCAGGGCGGGGGGAAGCTTTCTTT. Translated, it gives CASSVEGAGRGEAFF.

In the case of this clone: One end of the junction fails to match germline, which may point to a read error. The CDR3: CASSYPGSF. DNA of the CDR3: TGTGCCAGCAGCTACCCAGGAAGTTTC. The rearrangement uses TRBV7-2 and TRBJ1-2; D unclear. There are 9 residues in the CDR3. Germline loops: CDR1 SGHTA, CDR2 FQGNSA. The full variable domain, with the rest looked up from reference TRBV7-2 and TRBJ1-2, is GAGVSQSPSNKVTEKGKDVELRCDPISGHTALYWYRQSLGQGLEFLIYFQGNSAPDKSGLPSDRFSAERTGGSVSTLTIQRTQQEDSAVYLCASSYPGSFGSGTRLTVV.

The V call is TRBV11-2, the J call TRBJ1-4; possibly TRBD1 for D (6 bases). V was clipped by 4 bases and J by 8 bases, with 8 bases between them. This CDR3 has 12 residues. Germline-derived CDR1 and CDR2 are SGHAT and FQNNGV. The CDR3 spells CASSSRGEKLFF. CDR3 coding DNA: TGTGCCAGCAGCTCCAGGGGCGAAAAACTGTTTTTT. Full variable domain (outside the CDR3, taken from reference TRBV11-2 and TRBJ1-4): EAGVAQSPRYKIIEKRQSVAFWCNPISGHATLYWYQQILGQGPKLLIQFQNNGVVDDSQLPKDRFSAERLKGVDSTLKIQPAKLEDSAVYLCASSSRGEKLFFGSGTQLSVL.

The chain combines TRBV19 with TRBJ1-2; 8 bases match TRBD1. There are 13 residues in the CDR3. Germline V gene sequence: CDR1 LNHDA, CDR2 SQIVND (reference sequence). The V gene end was trimmed by 6 bases and the J gene end by 4 bases; junction bases not matched to a gene: 4. The CDR3, as DNA: TGTGCCAGTAGGGACAGGGCCTCCTATGGCTACACCTTC. This codes for CASRDRASYGYTF.

This sequence joins TRBV24-1 and TRBJ2-3, with D possibly being TRBD2 (6 bases). Germline loops: CDR1 KGHDR, CDR2 SFDVKD. The CDR3 loop spans 14 amino acids. V lost 6 bases and J lost 3, with 12 bases in between. This chain's CDR3 is CATSSTSRTDTQYF. The CDR3 nucleotides are TGTGCCACCAGTTCAACTAGCCGAACAGATACGCAGTATTTT.

CDR3 sequence: CAWRAGNYGYTF. The CDR3, as DNA: TGTGCCTGGAGGGCAGGGAACTATGGCTACACCTTC. The chain is built from TRBV30 and TRBJ1-2; D is possibly TRBD1 (5 bases). CDR1 and CDR2 (germline): GTSNPN, SVGIG (reference sequence). V was cut by 3 bases and J by 2 bases, with 7 bases left in between. The CDR3 extends over 12 amino acids.

V is TRBV9 and J is TRBJ1-4; TRBD1 matches at 7 bases. Germline V lookup: CDR1 SGDLS, CDR2 YYNGEE. V trimming: 2 bases; J trimming: 7 bases; junction bases outside the gene matches: 8. This CDR3 comprises 15 residues. CDR3 DNA: TGTGCCAGCAGCGTTGAGGGGGCAGAGTTTGAAAAACTGTTTTTT. This sequence encodes CASSVEGAEFEKLFF.

This clone was seen once. The chain employs TRBV7-9 and TRBJ1-1; no firm D call. The CDR3 consists of 12 residues. Germline loops: CDR1 SEHNR, CDR2 FQNEAQ (reference sequence). With 0 bases removed from V and 5 bases from J, the gap between germline ends came to 4 bases. CDR3 bases: TGTGCCAGCAGCTTAGCTGAGACTGAAGCTTTCTTT. Translated: CASSLAETEAFF.

The chain links TRBV9 to TRBJ1-1, with 11 bases that match TRBD1. The CDR3 contains 16 residues. CDR1 SGDLS and CDR2 YYNGEE come from the germline V gene. Trimming took 3 bases from V and 1 from J; bases not matched to a gene: 5. CDR3 region: CASSAGTGGTNTEAFF. CDR3 in DNA: TGTGCCAGCAGCGCCGGGACAGGGGGAACGAACACTGAAGCTTTCTTT.

The count of this clone is one. The V and J genes are TRBV4-3 and TRBJ2-1; the match to TRBD1 covers 9 bases. Per germline, CDR1 LGHNA and CDR2 YSLEER. V shed 2 bases, J shed 8 bases, and the junction held 4 bases outside the gene matches. CDR3 length equals 14 residues. The CDR3 nucleotides are TGCGCCAGCAGCCAACCGGACAGGGGTGATGAGCAGTTCTTC. Encoded protein: CASSQPDRGDEQFF.

The J gene is TRBJ2-7, the V gene TRBV24-1, with TRBD2 matching 9 bases. Trimming took 4 bases from V and 2 from J; bases not matched to a gene: 11. Germline CDR1 is KGHDR and CDR2 is SFDVKD. The length of the CDR3 is 17 residues. This CDR3 is CATSDPTIAGVPYEQYV. CDR3 nucleotide sequence: TGTGCCACCAGTGACCCAACCATAGCGGGAGTCCCCTACGAGCAGTACGTC.

The V and J genes are TRBV4-3 and TRBJ2-7, with a tentative D call TRBD1 (6 bases). CDR3 length: 17 amino acids. Germline V lookup: CDR1 LGHNA, CDR2 YSLEER. Trimming removed 1 base at V and 7 bases at J, with 23 bases between. CDR3 loop: CASSQVVGDTGAREQYV. Written as DNA, the CDR3 is TGCGCCAGCAGCCAAGTGGTGGGGGACACAGGTGCTCGGGAGCAGTACGTC.

V usage is TRBV29-1 and J usage is TRBJ2-3; 8 nucleotides match TRBD1. Germline V gene lookup returns CDR1 SQVTM and CDR2 ANQGSEA. The CDR3 spans 17 residues. The V gene end was trimmed by 6 bases and the J gene end by 1 base; junction bases not matched to a gene: 15. The CDR3 reads CSVVRDRRNRGTDTQYF. Written as DNA, the CDR3 is TGCAGCGTCGTCCGGGACAGGCGAAACCGTGGCACAGATACGCAGTATTTT.

This clone was picked up one time. The chain has TRBV6-2 or TRBV6-3 and TRBJ2-1, with 7 bases matching TRBD2. The CDR3 contains 16 residues. V dropped 6 bases and J dropped 3; count of bases not matched to a gene: 11. Germline CDR1 is MNHEY and CDR2 is SVGEGT. As DNA, the CDR3 is TGTGCCAGCAGCTCCGAGGGGAGGGTGCTCTACAATGAGCAGTTCTTC. This codes for CASSSEGRVLYNEQFF.